The 20 T cell receptor beta chains below all came from one sample that was sequenced in a study of naive and memory T cell subsets. Ligated cDNA underwent four rounds of PCR with nested alpha and beta constant region primers and SP2. TCRdb ran MiXCR on the 5' RACE reads and lists one entry per CDR3 protein. Here the sample spans more than 50,000 distinct CDR3 sequences, more than 6.5% being singletons. An oligonucleotide containing a UMI was ligated to the 3' end of TCR cDNA. The receptors shown here come from a female donor in good health.

The chain has TRBV6-6 and TRBJ2-1; 8 bases match TRBD1. CDR1 is MNHNY, CDR2 SVGAGI, per germline (reference sequence). V lost 6 bases to trimming and J lost 6 bases; unmatched junction nucleotides: 7. The CDR3 extends over 14 amino acids. CDR3 residues: CASRRDRTGNEQFF. Here the CDR3 DNA reads TGTGCCAGCAGAAGGGACAGGACGGGCAATGAGCAGTTCTTC.

The chain is built from TRBV14 and TRBJ1-1; D unclear. The CDR3 consists of 14 residues. Germline CDR1 reads SGHDN; CDR2 reads FVKESK. The V end lost 4 bases, the J end lost 2 bases, and 11 bases lay between the germline ends. For the CDR3, the DNA is TGTGCCAGCAGCCCCCTTGGGAGCAACACTGAAGCTTTCTTT. Translated, it gives CASSPLGSNTEAFF. Looking up the rest from reference TRBV14 and TRBJ1-1 gives the full variable domain: EAGVTQFPSHSVIEKGQTVTLRCDPISGHDNLYWYRRVMGKEIKFLLHFVKESKQDESGMPNNRFLAERTGGTYSTLKVQPAELEDSGVYFCASSPLGSNTEAFFGQGTRLTVV.

In this sample, this clonotype turned up many times. The genes are TRBV29-1 and TRBJ2-2; D ambiguous. Germline lookup yields CDR1 SQVTM and CDR2 ANQGSEA. Trimming pared 3 bases from V and 6 bases from J, leaving 8 bases between. CDR3 length: 12 residues. Written as DNA, the CDR3 is TGCAGCGTTGAGGTTAAGGCCGGGGAGCTGTTTTTT. Translation: CSVEVKAGELFF.

V is TRBV5-5 and J is TRBJ1-6, with TRBD1 as a possible D gene (5 bases). CDR3 size: 16 residues. Germline assignment: CDR1 SGHKS and CDR2 YYEKEE (reference sequence). V lost 2 bases and J 0 bases, leaving 9 bases between the germline ends. In nucleotides, the CDR3 is TGTGCCAGCAGCTTTGACAGAAGCTCCTATAATTCACCCCTCCACTTT. As protein: CASSFDRSSYNSPLHF.

The genes are TRBV12-5 and TRBJ2-1; D gene uncertain. Trimming removed 2 bases at V and 7 bases at J, with 6 bases between. The CDR3 length is 12 residues. Germline V lookup: CDR1 LGHNT, CDR2 FRNRAP. CDR3 sequence (DNA): TGTGCTAGTGGTTTGCAGGTAAATGAGCAGTTCTTC. Amino acid sequence: CASGLQVNEQFF.

This clonotype was counted many times. The J gene is TRBJ2-7, the V gene TRBV27; 10 nucleotides line up with TRBD2. Trimming cost V 2 bases and J 2 bases; bases outside gene matches: 0. This CDR3 has 14 residues. Germline V gene sequence: CDR1 MNHEY, CDR2 SMNVEV (reference sequence). The CDR3 sequence: CASSLTSGAYEQYF. In DNA, the CDR3 is TGTGCCAGCAGTTTAACTAGCGGGGCCTACGAGCAGTACTTC.

This clonotype appeared many times. The rearrangement links TRBV6-5 to TRBJ1-1; possibly TRBD1 for D (5 bases). In germline, CDR1 is MNHEY, CDR2 SVGAGI. This CDR3 has 13 amino acids. V gave up 5 bases and J gave up 3 bases, with 10 bases separating them. The CDR3 loop reads CASSKGPYTEAFF. The DNA for the CDR3 is TGTGCCAGCAGTAAGGGGCCCTACACTGAAGCTTTCTTT.

V usage is TRBV28 and J usage is TRBJ1-1, with TRBD1 matching 7 bases. V shed 6 bases and J 6 bases; nucleotides not matched to a gene: 13. CDR3 length equals 15 residues. From germline, CDR1 is MDHEN and CDR2 SYDVKM. CDR3 DNA sequence: TGTGCCAGCAGGATAAGAGGGGGCCTCGACGCTGAAGCTTTCTTT. It yields the protein CASRIRGGLDAEAFF.

This clonotype was observed many times. The chain combines TRBV11-2 with TRBJ1-2; D call uncertain. CDR1 is SGHAT and CDR2 is FQNNGV in the germline V gene. Deletions cut 0 bases from V and 9 bases from J, with 14 bases between. The CDR3 totals 14 residues. CDR3 loop: CASSLDRARPRYTF. CDR3 in DNA: TGTGCCAGCAGCTTAGATAGGGCCAGACCACGCTACACCTTC.

The rearrangement joins TRBV5-1 to TRBJ2-5; 12 bases fit TRBD2. The ends lost 0 bases at V and 2 bases at J; junction bases unmatched: 2. Germline assignment: CDR1 SGHRS and CDR2 YFSETQ. This CDR3 contains 16 residues. CDR3 nucleotides: TGCGCCAGCAGCTTGGGGACTAGCGGGGCACAAGAGACCCAGTACTTC. Residues: CASSLGTSGAQETQYF.

There are a few counts of this clonotype. The chain recombines TRBV29-1 with TRBJ1-1, with a weak D call TRBD1 (5 bases). The CDR3 length is 16 residues. Germline V gene data show CDR1 as SQVTM and CDR2 as ANQGSEA. The V gene lost 4 bases and the J gene lost 3 bases, with 21 bases spanning the gap. CDR3 DNA: TGCAGCGTTGGTTCTGTCGGGGGTCCAGCCTACACTGAAGCTTTCTTT. It is translated as CSVGSVGGPAYTEAFF. The whole variable domain, filled in from reference TRBV29-1 and TRBJ1-1, reads SAVISQKPSRDICQRGTSLTIQCQVDSQVTMMFWYRQQPGQSLTLIATANQGSEATYESGFVIDKFPISRPNLTFSTLTVSNMSPEDSSIYLCSVGSVGGPAYTEAFFGQGTRLTVV.

In its sample, this clonotype was seen a few times. The V and J genes are TRBV19 and TRBJ2-7, with TRBD1 identical over 8 bases. J lost 2 bases, V lost 3 bases, and 6 bases had no gene match. CDR1 LNHDA and CDR2 SQIVND come from the germline V gene (reference sequence). CDR3 size: 15 residues. The CDR3 is CASSMGTGETYEQYF. The CDR3 DNA reads TGTGCCAGTAGTATGGGGACAGGAGAAACCTACGAGCAGTACTTC.

This clonotype was counted a few times. The chain joins TRBV6-1 to TRBJ2-3; perhaps TRBD1 as D (6 bases). Per the germline V gene, CDR1 is MNHNS and CDR2 is SASEGT. This CDR3 region has 15 residues. Trimming removed 6 bases from V and 2 bases from J, with 15 bases in between. This CDR3 reads CASRYTRGTTDTQYF. In DNA, the CDR3 is TGTGCCAGCAGATACACGAGGGGGACCACAGATACGCAGTATTTT.

J is TRBJ2-1 and V is TRBV6-1; D is unresolved. Germline V gene data show CDR1 as MNHNS and CDR2 as SASEGT. The CDR3 runs to 10 residues. V was cut by 7 bases and J by 7 bases, with 5 bases left in between. CDR3 nucleotide sequence: TGTGCCAGCACATTGAATGAGCAGTTCTTC. Translation gives CASTLNEQFF.

This clonotype was counted ten times or more. J is TRBJ2-5 and V is TRBV28, with TRBD2 identical over 11 bases. This CDR3 has 16 amino acids. Germline CDR1 reads MDHEN; CDR2 reads SYDVKM. Trimming cost V 2 bases and J 5 bases; bases outside gene matches: 7. In DNA form, the CDR3 reads TGTGCCAGCAGTTTACTAGGACTAGCGGGCGGGGAGACCCAGTACTTC. Amino acids: CASSLLGLAGGETQYF.

This clonotype has a count of ten or more. The chain has TRBV6-4 and TRBJ2-2; 7 bases are shared with TRBD2. With V trimmed by 6 bases and J by 5 bases, 15 bases remained unmatched. This CDR3 is 17 amino acids long. CDR1 and CDR2 from the germline V gene are MRHNA and SNTAGT. The CDR3 region is CASSSAIPGLLTGELFF. Written as DNA, the CDR3 is TGTGCCAGCAGCAGTGCTATTCCGGGACTACTGACCGGGGAGCTGTTTTTT.

V and J are TRBV29-1 and TRBJ2-7; 11 nucleotides line up with TRBD1. The CDR3 is made up of 13 amino acids. Germline V gives CDR1 SQVTM, CDR2 ANQGSEA. J gave up 7 bases and V 3 bases, and 5 bases lay outside the gene matches. CDR3 DNA sequence: TGCAGCGTTGATGGACAGGGGGCAGGGGAGCAGTACTTC. Translating it yields CSVDGQGAGEQYF.

Only a few counts were recorded for this clonotype. In nucleotides, the CDR3 is TGTGCCAGCTCACCAGGGGACGAGCAGTACTTC. Translating it yields CASSPGDEQYF. This chain joins TRBV18 and TRBJ2-7; unclear D gene. Germline V gene lookup returns CDR1 KGHSH and CDR2 LQKENI. The CDR3 consists of 11 residues. With 2 bases removed from V and 5 bases from J, the gap between germline ends came to 4 bases.

A few counts support this clonotype. V is TRBV10-3 and J is TRBJ1-1; 8 bases line up with TRBD1. The CDR3 has 15 amino acids. The junction had 3 bases not matched to a gene; V was cut back by 3 bases and J by 0 bases. Germline V CDR1 and CDR2: ENHRY, SYGVKD. CDR3 residues: CAISEGQGVNTEAFF. The DNA of the CDR3 is TGTGCCATCAGTGAAGGACAGGGCGTGAACACTGAAGCTTTCTTT.

This clonotype was seen only a few times. The rearrangement links TRBV12-3 or TRBV12-4 to TRBJ1-2; a possible D gene is TRBD1 (5 bases). V lost 6 bases and J 2 bases, leaving 13 bases between the germline ends. This CDR3 is built from 14 residues. The CDR3 reads CASRPTRDNYGYTF. In nucleotides, the CDR3 is TGTGCCAGCAGACCTACCCGGGACAACTATGGCTACACCTTC.